This entry describes one T cell receptor beta chain. It has no known antigen specificity. Per-base quality was not reported, and no clone a single base away is much larger than it. For CDR1 and CDR2, the germline V gene lists MGHDK and SYGVNS. V loses 3 bases of germline sequence and J loses 0 bases, and the interval between the two ends is 11 bases. The CDR3 numbers 15 residues from cysteine through phenylalanine. The kept DNA is CDR3 alone, 45 bases in frame from the first base. These data are taken from a study of beta chain features in type 1 diabetes (dated 2018 in TCRdb). Looking at the study overall: Patients and healthy donors did not differ in mean age, gender distribution, total cell number or subset yield. Naive and central memory subsets were obtained from all 30 or so donors, but regulatory and stem cell-like memory subsets were isolated from only 8 patients and about eight healthy donors. A total of about 110,000,000 sorted cells were examined across all samples, and a strong correlation was observed between cell number per subset and RNA yield. In the study, recently diagnosed type 1 diabetes patients and matched healthy donors were compared on the TCRB repertoires of their sorted circulating CD4+ T cell subsets.

General conclusions and limits of the study: Fewer insertions and more nucleotide deletions at VDJ recombination sites were observed in patients with type 1 diabetes, implying thymic rearrangement abnormalities. A moderate but significant shortening of TCRB CDR3 length was observed in type 1 diabetes patients in all four CD4+ subsets. Only small numbers of individuals were included in the HLA sub-analyses, which left unresolved whether HLA type had any influence on TCRB rearrangement. PCR may preferentially amplify shorter templates, but because patient and control samples were amplified and corrected together, any resulting skew would affect both groups equally. Sequencing cDNA rather than genomic DNA could over-represent highly expressing activated cells, although activation and CD3 levels did not differ between groups. The naive, central memory and regulatory TCRB repertoires appeared to resemble one another more closely among patients than among healthy donors.

All of the isolated RNA was reverse transcribed with the High Capacity cDNA Reverse Transcription Kit, so expressed TCRB transcripts were sequenced. Naive, central memory and regulatory T cell samples underwent deep immunoSEQ sequencing, averaging around 3.7 million total reads per sample. Sorted cells were lysed in RLT buffer, and RNA was extracted using DNase-treated RNeasy Micro or Mini kits according to cell number. To prevent cross-contamination, each cell subset was processed individually, whereas patient and healthy donor samples were processed jointly. The immunoSEQ multiplex PCR was used to amplify TCRB sequences from cDNA, generating 87-bp fragments that spanned the CDR3 region. The amplicons were sequenced using the Illumina HiSeq platform. Per the authors' processing: PCR bias was computationally corrected using synthetic template baselines, reads within Hamming distance 2 were collapsed, and singletons that could not be merged were discarded. Reads were aligned against IMGT so that V, D and J genes, CDR3 length and insertions or deletions at six rearrangement sites could be assigned. Clonotype counts were normalized to sorted cell number within each subset before computing true diversity and Gini coefficients with the tcR R package. The overlap coefficient, calculated on TCRB nucleotide sequences, was used to quantify repertoire sharing. Out-of-frame TCRB sequences from naive cells were analyzed to stand in for the pre-selection repertoire. What TCRdb holds here is the immuneACCESS table cut down to in-frame rearrangements. Part of the clones is not present; checked against another copy, under half of the missing clones reflect an unresolved V gene, and the others are unexplained. The DNA was the basis for D and trimming; V, J and clone size are from that table. The sample table contains hundreds of thousands of clones; only one count was recorded for 25% to 35% of them. The leading ten clones occupy 0.05% to 0.065% of the sample.

Each donor gave one peripheral blood draw, roughly 110 mL on average, collected into heparinised tubes. Naive, central memory, regulatory and stem cell-like memory CD4+ T cells were sorted on a BD FACSAria II using a panel including CD45RO, CCR7, CD25, CD127, CD95 and CD27. A purity above 95% was achieved for all sorted populations. PBMCs were separated immediately by Lymphoprep density gradient centrifugation and were stained directly, without being cultured. To minimize batch effects, samples were stained and sorted in pairs, one healthy donor with one patient per experiment. The receptor was isolated from a man younger than 35 in good health. The chain joins TRBV25-1 to TRBJ2-5; the best D guess is TRBD1, with 5 bases matching. Sequencing input: naive CD4+ T cells from blood. The label giving this sample's cell subset or site can be read as: true naive CD4+ T cells. For the CDR3, the sequence is CASSETTAYQETQYF. The DNA sequence is given as TGTGCCAGCAGTGAGACGACAGCGTACCAAGAGACCCAGTACTTC.